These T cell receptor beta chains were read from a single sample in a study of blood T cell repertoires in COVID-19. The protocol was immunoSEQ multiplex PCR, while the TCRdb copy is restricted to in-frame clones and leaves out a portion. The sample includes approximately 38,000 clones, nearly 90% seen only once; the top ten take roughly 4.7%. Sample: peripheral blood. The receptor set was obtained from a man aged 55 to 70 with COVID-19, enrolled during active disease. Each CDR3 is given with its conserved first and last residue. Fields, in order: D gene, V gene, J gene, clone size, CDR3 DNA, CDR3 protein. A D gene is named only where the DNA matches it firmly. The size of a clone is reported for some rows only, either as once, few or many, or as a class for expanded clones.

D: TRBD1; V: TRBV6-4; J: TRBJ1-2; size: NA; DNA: TGTGCCAGCAGTGCCACAGGGGGCCAAGGCTACACCTTC; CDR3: CASSATGGQGYTF
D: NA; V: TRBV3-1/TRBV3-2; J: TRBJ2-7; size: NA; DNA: TGTGCCAGCAGCCATTCGACCCTCACCTCGGGCGAGCAGTACTTC; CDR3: CASSHSTLTSGEQYF
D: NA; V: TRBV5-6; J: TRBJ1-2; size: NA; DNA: TGTGCCAGCAGCTTGGCCGGCCAGGTAGGCTATGGCTACACCTTC; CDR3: CASSLAGQVGYGYTF
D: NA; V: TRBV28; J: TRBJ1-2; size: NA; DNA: TGTGCCAGCAGTTTCCTCCCAGGGGCGGGCTATGGCTACACCTTC; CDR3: CASSFLPGAGYGYTF
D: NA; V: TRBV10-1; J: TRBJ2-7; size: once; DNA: TGCGCCAGCAGTGAGTCGATAGTGAGCGAGCAGTACTTC; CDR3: CASSESIVSEQYF
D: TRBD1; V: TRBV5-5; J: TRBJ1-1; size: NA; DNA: TGTGCCAGCAGCAGAACCAGGGGGGACACTGAAGCTTTCTTT; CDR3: CASSRTRGDTEAFF
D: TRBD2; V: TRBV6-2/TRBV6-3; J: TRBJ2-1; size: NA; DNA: TGTGCCAGCAGTGGGGGGACCGGGACTAGCGGGAGAGCCTACAATGAGCAGTTCTTC; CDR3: CASSGGTGTSGRAYNEQFF
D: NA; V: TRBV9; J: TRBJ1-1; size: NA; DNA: TGTGCCAGCTCTCGTCTCGGGGTAAACACTGAAGCTTTCTTT; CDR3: CASSRLGVNTEAFF
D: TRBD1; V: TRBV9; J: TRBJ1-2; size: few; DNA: TGTGCCAGCAGCCCCCAGACAGGGGTCGGCTACACCTTC; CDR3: CASSPQTGVGYTF
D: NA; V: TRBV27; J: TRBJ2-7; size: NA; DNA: TGTGCCAGCAGATACAGGGAAGGTTACGAGCAGTACTTC; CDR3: CASRYREGYEQYF
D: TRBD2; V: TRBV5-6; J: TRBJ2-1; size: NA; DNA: TGTGCCAGCAGCACGTTAGCGGGAGGACAGTACAATGAGCAGTTCTTC; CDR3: CASSTLAGGQYNEQFF
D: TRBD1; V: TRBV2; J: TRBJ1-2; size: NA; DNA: TGTGCCAGCAGTGGGACAGGGAACTATGGCTACACCTTC; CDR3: CASSGTGNYGYTF
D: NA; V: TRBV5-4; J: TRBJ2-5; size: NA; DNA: TGTGCCAGCAGCTTGGCCCGGGGCCAAGAGACCCAGTACTTC; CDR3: CASSLARGQETQYF
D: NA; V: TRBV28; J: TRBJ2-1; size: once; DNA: TGTGCCAGCAGTTTATGGGGGGCCGAGCAGTTCTTC; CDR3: CASSLWGAEQFF
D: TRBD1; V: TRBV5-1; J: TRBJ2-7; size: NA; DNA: TGCGCCAGCAGCTTACCCTTGGGGACAGGGGAGGAACTGGAGGGAAAGAGCTCCTACGAGCAGTACTTC; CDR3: CASSLPLGTGEELEGKSSYEQYF
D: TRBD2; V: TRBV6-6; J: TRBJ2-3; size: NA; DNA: TGTGCCAGCACCCGGGAGGGCCGGGTTACAGATACGCAGTATTTT; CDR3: CASTREGRVTDTQYF
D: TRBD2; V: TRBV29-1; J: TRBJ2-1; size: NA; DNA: TGCAGCGTTGGGACTAGCGGGTTTAACAATGAGCAGTTCTTC; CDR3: CSVGTSGFNNEQFF
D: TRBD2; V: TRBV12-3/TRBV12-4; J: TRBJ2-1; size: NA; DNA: TGTGCCAGCACCCTGGGAGGGCCTGATGAGCAGTTCTTC; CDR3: CASTLGGPDEQFF
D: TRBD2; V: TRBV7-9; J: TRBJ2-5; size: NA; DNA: TGTGCCAGCAGCTTAGGCGGGGGGACGGAGACCCAGTACTTC; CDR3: CASSLGGGTETQYF
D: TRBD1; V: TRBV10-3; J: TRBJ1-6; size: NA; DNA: TGTGCCATCAGTGAGACGTCCGGGACAGGGCTTTCACCCCTCCACTTT; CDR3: CAISETSGTGLSPLHF
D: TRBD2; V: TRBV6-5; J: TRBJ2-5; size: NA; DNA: TGTGCCAGCAAAGGGACTAGCGAGCAAGAGACCCAGTACTTC; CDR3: CASKGTSEQETQYF
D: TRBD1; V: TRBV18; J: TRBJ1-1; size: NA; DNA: TGTGCCAGCTCACCGAACCGACAGGGGGCGGGCACTGAAGCTTTCTTT; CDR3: CASSPNRQGAGTEAFF
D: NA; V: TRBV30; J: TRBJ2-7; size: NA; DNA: TGTGCCTGGAGTGTACAGGGCTCCTACGAGCAGTACTTC; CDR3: CAWSVQGSYEQYF
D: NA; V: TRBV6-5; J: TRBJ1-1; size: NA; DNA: TGTGCCAGCAGTTACTCGGGCGACAGAGAGGCTTTCTTT; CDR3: CASSYSGDREAFF
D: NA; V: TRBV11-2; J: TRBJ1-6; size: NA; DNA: TGTGCCAGCAGACGAACTGGTCAGGGGTACTCACCCCTCCACTTT; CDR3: CASRRTGQGYSPLHF
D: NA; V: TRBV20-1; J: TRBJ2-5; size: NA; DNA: TGCAGTGCTAGAGCCCTAGAGACCCAGTACTTC; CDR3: CSARALETQYF
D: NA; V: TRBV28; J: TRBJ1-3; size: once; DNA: TGTGCCAGCAGTTTATGGGCACAGAACTCTGGAAACACCATATATTTT; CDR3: CASSLWAQNSGNTIYF
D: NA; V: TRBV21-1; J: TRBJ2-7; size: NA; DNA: TGTGCCAGCAGCAAACGGCACGGGGGGACAGGGGGCTTCTGGTACGAGCAGTACTTC; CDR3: CASSKRHGGTGGFWYEQYF
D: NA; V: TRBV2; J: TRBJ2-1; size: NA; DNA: TGTGCCAGCAGCCAGGGTCACAATGAGCAGTTCTTC; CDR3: CASSQGHNEQFF
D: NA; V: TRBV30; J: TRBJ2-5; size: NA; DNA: TGTGCCTGGAGTGTAGGCATCTCGGTTTCGCGGGAGACCCAGTACTTC; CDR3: CAWSVGISVSRETQYF
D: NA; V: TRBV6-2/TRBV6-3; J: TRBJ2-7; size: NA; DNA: TGTGCCAGCAGTTACTCGTCTGACGAGCAGTACTTC; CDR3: CASSYSSDEQYF
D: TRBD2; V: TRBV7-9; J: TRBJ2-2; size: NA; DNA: TGTGCCAGCAGCCTGGGTGGCGGGGGATCAGCGAACACCGGGGAGCTGTTTTTT; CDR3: CASSLGGGGSANTGELFF
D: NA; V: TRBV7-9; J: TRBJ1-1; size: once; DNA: TGTGCCAGCAGCTTAGAGGGGGTTGGGAACACTGAAGCTTTCTTT; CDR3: CASSLEGVGNTEAFF
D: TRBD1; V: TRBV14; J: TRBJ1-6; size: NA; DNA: TGTGCCAGCAGCACGGGACAGGGGTGGTCACCCCTCCACTTT; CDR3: CASSTGQGWSPLHF
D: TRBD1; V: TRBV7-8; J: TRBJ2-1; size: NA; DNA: TGTGCCAGCAGCTTAAAGACCGGGACAGGGAGAGACAATGAGCAGTTCTTC; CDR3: CASSLKTGTGRDNEQFF
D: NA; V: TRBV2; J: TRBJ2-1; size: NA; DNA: TGTGCCAGCAGTGATACGGGTAGCCATGAGCAGTTCTTC; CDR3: CASSDTGSHEQFF
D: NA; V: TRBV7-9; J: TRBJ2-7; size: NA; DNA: TGTGCCAGCAGGTTTACTCCACCTCGGGAGTTCCCCTACGAGCAGTACTTC; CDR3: CASRFTPPREFPYEQYF
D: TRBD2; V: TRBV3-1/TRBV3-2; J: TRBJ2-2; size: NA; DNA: TGTGCCAGCAGCCAACCAAAGGGGGGACTAGCGGGAGTCGACACCGGGGAGCTGTTTTTT; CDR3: CASSQPKGGLAGVDTGELFF
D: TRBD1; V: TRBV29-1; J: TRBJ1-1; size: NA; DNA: TGCAGCGTTGAAAGGACAGGGAACACTGAAGCTTTCTTT; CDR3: CSVERTGNTEAFF
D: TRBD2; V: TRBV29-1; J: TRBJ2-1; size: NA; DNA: TGCAGCGTACGCAGCGGGAGTCCCTACAATGAGCAGTTCTTC; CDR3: CSVRSGSPYNEQFF
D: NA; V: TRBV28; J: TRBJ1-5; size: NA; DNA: TGTGCCAGCAGTTTAAGGCAGGTATCCCAGCCCCAGCATTTT; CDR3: CASSLRQVSQPQHF
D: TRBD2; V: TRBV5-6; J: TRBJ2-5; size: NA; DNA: TGTGCCAGCAGCTTGCGGGCTAGCGGGAGGGCCTCAGAGACCCAGTACTTC; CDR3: CASSLRASGRASETQYF
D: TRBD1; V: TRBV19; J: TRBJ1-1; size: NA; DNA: TGTGCCAGTAGTATAACAGGGACAGGGGGCGCTTTCTTT; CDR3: CASSITGTGGAFF
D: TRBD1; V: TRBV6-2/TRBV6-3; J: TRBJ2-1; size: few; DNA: TGTGCCAGCAGTTACATCTCCCATACAGGGGACAATGAGCAGTTCTTC; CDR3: CASSYISHTGDNEQFF
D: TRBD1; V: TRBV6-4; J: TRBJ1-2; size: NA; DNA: TGTGCCAGCAGGGAGTCCACCGACAGGGAAACTGGCTACACCTTC; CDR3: CASRESTDRETGYTF
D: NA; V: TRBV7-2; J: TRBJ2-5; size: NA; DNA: TGTGCCAGCAGCTCCTCCGACAGTCAAGAGACCCAGTACTTC; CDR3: CASSSSDSQETQYF
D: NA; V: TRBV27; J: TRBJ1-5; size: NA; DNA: TGTGCCAGCAGTCCCAGGGATAAGGGCAATCAGCCCCAGCATTTT; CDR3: CASSPRDKGNQPQHF
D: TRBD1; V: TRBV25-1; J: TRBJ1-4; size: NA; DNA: TGTGCCAGCAGTGACCCCCACAGGGGATGGGGTGAAAAACTGTTTTTT; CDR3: CASSDPHRGWGEKLFF
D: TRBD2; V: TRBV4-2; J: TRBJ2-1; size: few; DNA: TGTGCCAGCAGCCAGCCCGGGACTAGCGGGAGTTCCTACAATGAGCAGTTCTTC; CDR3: CASSQPGTSGSSYNEQFF
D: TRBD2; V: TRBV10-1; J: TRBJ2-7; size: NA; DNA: TGCGCCAGCAGTGAGGCCGGGACTAGTACGAACGAGCAGTACTTC; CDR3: CASSEAGTSTNEQYF
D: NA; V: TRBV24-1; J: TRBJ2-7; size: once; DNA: TGTGCCACCAGTGATTCAGGACTCTTCTCCTACGAGCAGTACTTC; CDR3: CATSDSGLFSYEQYF
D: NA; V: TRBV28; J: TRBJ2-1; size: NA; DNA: TGTGCCAGCAGCCCAAGACAGTATACCTACAATGAGCAGTTCTTC; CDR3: CASSPRQYTYNEQFF